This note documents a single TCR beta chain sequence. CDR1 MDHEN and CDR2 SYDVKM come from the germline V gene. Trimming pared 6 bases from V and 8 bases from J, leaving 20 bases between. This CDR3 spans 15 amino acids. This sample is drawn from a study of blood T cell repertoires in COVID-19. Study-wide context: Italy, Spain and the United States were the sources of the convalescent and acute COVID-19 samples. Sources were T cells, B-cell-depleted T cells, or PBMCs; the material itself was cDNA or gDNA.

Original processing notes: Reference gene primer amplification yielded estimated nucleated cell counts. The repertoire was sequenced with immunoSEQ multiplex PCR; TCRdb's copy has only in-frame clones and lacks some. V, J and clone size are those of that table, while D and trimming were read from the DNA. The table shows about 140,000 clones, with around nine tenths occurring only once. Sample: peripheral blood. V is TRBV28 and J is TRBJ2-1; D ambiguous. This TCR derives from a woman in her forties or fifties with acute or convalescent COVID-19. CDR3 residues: CASSLLQNGFDEQFF. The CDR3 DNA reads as TGTGCCAGCAGCCTGCTACAAAACGGGTTCGATGAGCAGTTCTTC.